Listed below are T cell receptor beta chains from one sample, sequenced in a study of blood T cell repertoires in COVID-19. Method: immunoSEQ multiplex PCR; TCRdb's copy keeps in-frame clones and lacks some. Of about 170,000 clones in the sample, 85% to 90% were seen once. Sequenced material: peripheral blood. The receptors originated from a man between 18 and 35 years old with active or convalescent COVID-19. Both conserved end residues are part of each CDR3. Fields, in order: V gene, J gene, D gene, clone size, CDR3 DNA, CDR3 protein. D genes are given only for firm matches. Only some rows state a clone size, as once, few, many or a class for expanded clones.

TRBV6-2/TRBV6-3	TRBJ2-3	NA	few	TGTGCCAGCACCCCCCCCGGCACAGATACGCAGTATTTT	CASTPPGTDTQYF
TRBV6-2/TRBV6-3	TRBJ1-1	NA	NA	TGTGCCAGCAGTTACCAAGGCCTAGACTATACTGAAGCTTTCTTT	CASSYQGLDYTEAFF
TRBV7-8	TRBJ2-7	NA	NA	TGTGCCAGCAGCTTGGCAGGACAGGCGGGGTACGAGCAGTACTTC	CASSLAGQAGYEQYF
TRBV5-6	TRBJ1-3	TRBD1	NA	TGTGCCAGCAGCTTCCCCTTTGAGACAGGGGAATTT	CASSFPFETGEF
TRBV19	TRBJ1-4	NA	NA	TGTGCCAGTAGCCGTACATGGAGGTCTAATGAAAAACTGTTTTTT	CASSRTWRSNEKLFF
TRBV5-1	TRBJ2-6	NA	once	TGCGCCAGCAGCTACCGGACAGCCTCTGGGGCCAACGTCCTGACTTTC	CASSYRTASGANVLTF
TRBV23-1	TRBJ2-5	NA	NA	TGCGCCAACACTGGACATGCGCAAGAGACCCAGTACTTC	CANTGHAQETQYF
TRBV20-1	TRBJ1-2	NA	NA	TGCAGTGCCGGTGGCTACACCTTC	CSAGGYTF
TRBV7-2	TRBJ1-4	NA	NA	TGTGCCAGCAGCTTTGCGGGGGGCTGGGAAAAACTGTTTTTT	CASSFAGGWEKLFF
TRBV5-1	TRBJ2-2	NA	NA	TGCGCCAGCACCATTAGCGGCACCGGGGAGCTGTTTTTT	CASTISGTGELFF
TRBV4-3	TRBJ2-7	NA	NA	TGCGCCAGCAGCCAAGCTGCGGGGTCCTCAAGCTCCTACGAGCAGTACTTC	CASSQAAGSSSSYEQYF
TRBV28	TRBJ2-7	NA	few	TGTGCCAGCAGTAGGGGGGGAACCTACGAGCAGTACTTC	CASSRGGTYEQYF
TRBV21-1	TRBJ1-4	NA	NA	TGTGCCAGCACCGTCCCCGGGGGGGAAAAACTGTTTTTT	CASTVPGGEKLFF
TRBV12-3/TRBV12-4	TRBJ1-1	NA	NA	TGTGCCAGCAGCGGGGGGGCCACTGAAGCTTTCTTT	CASSGGATEAFF
TRBV14	TRBJ1-5	TRBD1	NA	TGTGCCAGCAGCCAAGAACAGGGGAAGGGGCAGCCCCAGCATTTT	CASSQEQGKGQPQHF
TRBV7-2	TRBJ1-1	TRBD1	few	TGTGCCAGCAGACGGAACCGACAGGGTAACACTGAAGCTTTCTTT	CASRRNRQGNTEAFF
TRBV14	TRBJ1-4	TRBD1	once	TGTGCCAGCAGCCAAGATTCGGCCTTAGGGACAGGGGGTGAAAAACTGTTTTTT	CASSQDSALGTGGEKLFF
TRBV27	TRBJ2-1	NA	NA	TGTGCCAGCAGTTTCCGCAGGGCGGATGAGCAGTTCTTC	CASSFRRADEQFF
TRBV9	TRBJ1-2	NA	NA	TGTGCCAGCAGCTCAGACAGCTATGGCTACACCTTC	CASSSDSYGYTF
TRBV14	TRBJ1-4	NA	NA	TGTGCCAGCAGCCAAGAGCCCCGGCCGACTGACAAACTGTTTTTT	CASSQEPRPTDKLFF
TRBV27	TRBJ2-3	NA	NA	TGTGCCAGCAGTTTGGCCCCAATCGGGGGCACAGATACGCAGTATTTT	CASSLAPIGGTDTQYF
TRBV5-1	TRBJ2-1	TRBD2	NA	TGCGCCAGCGGCCTTAGCGGGAGGACCTACAATGAGCAGTTCTTC	CASGLSGRTYNEQFF
TRBV28	TRBJ1-6	NA	NA	TGTGCCAGCACTCCCTCAGACGCGGCTAACACACCCCTCCACTTT	CASTPSDAANTPLHF
TRBV19	TRBJ2-4	NA	NA	TGTGCCAGTAGTATGGGGGGACTAGCCAAAAACATTCAGTACTTC	CASSMGGLAKNIQYF
TRBV6-4	TRBJ1-2	TRBD1	once	TGTGCCAGCAGCGCAGGGGGCGGCTACACCTTC	CASSAGGGYTF
TRBV3-1/TRBV3-2	TRBJ2-2	TRBD1	NA	TGTGCCAGCAGCCCCCAGGGGGCAGCGGAGCGGAAAACGGGCACCGGGGAGCTGTTTTTT	CASSPQGAAERKTGTGELFF
TRBV7-2	TRBJ1-1	TRBD1	NA	TGTGCCAGCAGCTGGGACAGGGGAGGCTCTGAAGCTTTCTTT	CASSWDRGGSEAFF
TRBV28	TRBJ1-1	NA	NA	TGTGCCAGCAGTTTCGTGGCGGGAACTGAAGCTTTCTTT	CASSFVAGTEAFF
TRBV3-1/TRBV3-2	TRBJ2-3	NA	few	TGTGCCAGCAGCGCCGAGAGGGTGAGCACAGATACGCAGTATTTT	CASSAERVSTDTQYF
TRBV19	TRBJ2-1	TRBD2	NA	TGTGCCAGTAGTATTCTGCTAGCGGACTACAATGAGCAGTTCTTC	CASSILLADYNEQFF
TRBV6-6	TRBJ2-7	NA	NA	TGTGCCAGCAGCGCCGGGTCCCTCTCCTACGAGCAGTACTTC	CASSAGSLSYEQYF
TRBV28	TRBJ1-3	NA	few	TGTGCCAGCAGTTTCGGTCAAAACACCATATATTTT	CASSFGQNTIYF
TRBV5-4	TRBJ1-4	NA	once	TGTGCCAGCAGCTTATGGTCGGGAAATGAAAAACTGTTTTTT	CASSLWSGNEKLFF
TRBV29-1	TRBJ2-5	NA	NA	TGCAGTTCAAGGGGGGGGCTACACCAAGAGACCCAGTACTTC	CSSRGGLHQETQYF
TRBV29-1	TRBJ2-7	NA	NA	TGCAGCGTTGGACAAACCTCCTACGAGCAGTACTTC	CSVGQTSYEQYF
TRBV7-8	TRBJ2-1	NA	NA	TGTGCCAGCAGCTTAGAAAGGAGCTCCTACAATGAGCAGTTCTTC	CASSLERSSYNEQFF
TRBV4-2	TRBJ1-1	NA	NA	TGTGCCAGCAGCCGGGGGGGAGCAGACGGGATGACTGAAGCTTTCTTT	CASSRGGADGMTEAFF
TRBV6-1	TRBJ1-2	NA	NA	TGTGCCAGCAGTGAGTCCCGAGGCTATGGCTACACCTTC	CASSESRGYGYTF
TRBV5-5	TRBJ1-2	TRBD1	NA	TGTGCCAGCAGCTTGGAACAGGGGGAAGTCTATGGCTACACCTTC	CASSLEQGEVYGYTF
TRBV2	TRBJ1-5	TRBD1	once	TGTGCCAGCAACATTGGACAGGGCAGTCAGCCCCAGCATTTT	CASNIGQGSQPQHF
TRBV6-5	TRBJ1-2	NA	NA	TGTGCCAGCAGTTACTCGGAGGACTCTAACTATGGCTACACCTTC	CASSYSEDSNYGYTF
TRBV12-3/TRBV12-4	TRBJ1-2	NA	few	TGTGCCAGCAGCCTCCAGGGGACGTATGGCTACACCTTC	CASSLQGTYGYTF
TRBV20-1	TRBJ2-7	NA	once	TGCAGTGCTAGTGACAGGAGGAGCTCAAGCTCCTACGAGCAGTACTTC	CSASDRRSSSSYEQYF
TRBV28	TRBJ1-2	NA	NA	TGTGCCAGCAGTGGTCCTGCGGTCTATGGCTACACCTTC	CASSGPAVYGYTF
TRBV24-1	TRBJ2-3	NA	NA	TGTGCCACCAGTGATTTATTGCAGGGGCGGAATACGCAGTATTTT	CATSDLLQGRNTQYF
TRBV28	TRBJ1-5	NA	NA	TGTGCCAGCAGTTTATGGGAGGATCAGCCCCAGCATTTT	CASSLWEDQPQHF
TRBV7-2	TRBJ2-3	NA	NA	TGTGCCAGCAGCCCGGTAGGAGCGGTCGGCACAGATACGCAGTATTTT	CASSPVGAVGTDTQYF
TRBV5-5	TRBJ2-1	NA	NA	TGTGCCAGCAGCTTTGACATCCCCTCCTACAATGAGCAGTTCTTC	CASSFDIPSYNEQFF
TRBV7-2	TRBJ1-3	NA	NA	TGTGCCAGCAGCGTCGGACAGCCTCTCTCTGGAAACACCATATATTTT	CASSVGQPLSGNTIYF
TRBV5-1	TRBJ1-6	NA	NA	TGCGCCAGCAGCTGGCAGGGTGGTTCACCCCTCCACTTT	CASSWQGGSPLHF
TRBV27	TRBJ2-5	NA	NA	TGTGCCAGCAGTTCCGGACTGGGAACGACCCAGTACTTC	CASSSGLGTTQYF
TRBV5-1	TRBJ2-1	TRBD2	NA	TGCGCCAGCAGCTTGGGACCCCTAGCGGGAGGATCCTACAATGAGCAGTTCTTC	CASSLGPLAGGSYNEQFF
TRBV7-2	TRBJ2-7	NA	NA	TGTGCCAGCAGCCCTTACTTCTCCTACGAGCAGTACTTC	CASSPYFSYEQYF
TRBV7-2	TRBJ2-1	NA	NA	TGTGCCAGCAGCTTATACAGGACTACCACCCCCAATGAGCAGTTCTTC	CASSLYRTTTPNEQFF
TRBV28	TRBJ2-7	TRBD1	few	TGTGCCAGCAGGAGTACAGGGGGCAACTACGAGCAGTACTTC	CASRSTGGNYEQYF
TRBV9	TRBJ2-5	TRBD2	NA	TGTGCCAGCAGCGTAGGTCCTAGCGGGAGCGTATTGGAGACCCAGTACTTC	CASSVGPSGSVLETQYF